A selection of T cell receptor beta chains follows, all from one sample in a study of T cells in Graves' hyperthyroidism and ophthalmopathy. TCRdb re-analysed the multiplex PCR reads in MiXCR, keeping a single row per CDR3 protein. The data hold over 500,000 distinct CDR3 sequences, with 13% to 15% observed a single time. Material for sequencing was blood. The source of these receptors is a woman aged 40 to 50 with Graves' hyperthyroidism. Both conserved end residues are part of each CDR3. A D gene is named only where the DNA matches it firmly. Not every row has a clone size; where given, it reads once, few, many or a size class.

d_call	v_call	cdr3_length	j_call	clone_size	cdr3_nt	cdr3_aa
TRBD2	TRBV7-2	16	TRBJ2-3	many	TGTGCCAGCAGCCTCGGGACTAGCGGACACACAGATACGCAGTATTTT	CASSLGTSGHTDTQYF
TRBD2	TRBV20-1	16	TRBJ2-1	many	TGCAGTGCTAGAGGAGCGACTAGCGGGAGGGTGCATGAGCAGTTCTTC	CSARGATSGRVHEQFF
-	TRBV20-1	15	TRBJ1-5	few	TGCAGTGCTAGAATCCCGGGACAAGGGTATCAGCCCCAGCATTTT	CSARIPGQGYQPQHF
-	TRBV6-1	13	TRBJ1-1	many	TGTGCCAGCAGCTCCACGTGGGGCACTGAAGCTTTCTTT	CASSSTWGTEAFF
-	TRBV25-1	14	TRBJ2-7	few	TGTGCCAGCAGTGTACGCGATGAGAGCTACGAGCAGTACTTC	CASSVRDESYEQYF
-	TRBV9	12	TRBJ2-5	few	TGTGCCAGCAGCATTAGCGGAGAGACCCAGTACTTC	CASSISGETQYF
TRBD1	TRBV6-1	18	TRBJ1-6	-	TGTGCCAGCAGGCGCGGACAGGGGGCAAGTAGCCGAAATTCACCCCTCCACTTT	CASRRGQGASSRNSPLHF
-	TRBV27	18	TRBJ1-4	-	TGTGCCAGCAGTCATCCCCGGTCCCACGGGGGGTTAGATGAAAAACTGTTTTTT	CASSHPRSHGGLDEKLFF
-	TRBV9	12	TRBJ2-5	-	TGTGCCAGCAGCGTAGAAGGGGAGACCCAGTACTTC	CASSVEGETQYF
TRBD1	TRBV12-3/TRBV12-4	16	TRBJ1-5	many	TGTGCCAGCAGCTTCCAGCCTCAGGGGGCCGGGCAGCCCCAGCATTTT	CASSFQPQGAGQPQHF
-	TRBV7-8	14	TRBJ2-7	few	TGTGCCAGCAGCCTAGGGGGGGGGCCGAACGAGCAGTACTTC	CASSLGGGPNEQYF
-	TRBV28	14	TRBJ2-6	many	TGTGCCAGCAGTCCCCGTTCAGGGGCCAACGTCCTGACTTTC	CASSPRSGANVLTF
-	TRBV11-2	16	TRBJ2-7	many	TGTGCCAGCAGTTTCAGGGGCTGGACTAGTCTGGACGAGCAGTACTTC	CASSFRGWTSLDEQYF
-	TRBV10-3	15	TRBJ2-1	many	TGTGCCATCAGCTACCCTAGCGTGAGGGACAATGAGCAGTTCTTC	CAISYPSVRDNEQFF
-	TRBV30	12	TRBJ2-7	many	TGTGCCTGGGCTTCATCGGCCGAGGTGCAGTACTTC	CAWASSAEVQYF
-	TRBV6-1	16	TRBJ2-7	many	TGTGCCAGCAGTGAAGCGGGGGGAACATCCCCCTACGAGCAGTACTTC	CASSEAGGTSPYEQYF
-	TRBV11-2	15	TRBJ2-1	many	TGTGCCAGCAGCTTGGAACTAGGTGCCTACAATGAGCAGTTCTTC	CASSLELGAYNEQFF
-	TRBV28	15	TRBJ2-3	many	TGTGCCAGCACCCCGACTAGTGTTAATACAGATACGCAGTATTTT	CASTPTSVNTDTQYF
TRBD2	TRBV9	16	TRBJ2-1	many	TGTGCCAGCAGCGTAGGAGTAGCGGGAAAGAGAAATGAGCAGTTCTTC	CASSVGVAGKRNEQFF
TRBD1	TRBV19	19	TRBJ1-1	many	TGTGCCAGTAGTCCAACCTCGATTACAGGGGGCAGCCGGAACACTGAAGCTTTCTTT	CASSPTSITGGSRNTEAFF
TRBD1	TRBV28	13	TRBJ2-1	many	TGTGCCAGCAGTTTACTCCAGGGACAGGAGCAGTTCTTC	CASSLLQGQEQFF
-	TRBV7-2	15	TRBJ1-3	many	TGTGCCAGCAGCTTAGTTCGCGTTCCTGGAAACACCATATATTTT	CASSLVRVPGNTIYF
TRBD2	TRBV9	16	TRBJ2-1	many	TGTGCCAGCAGCGTCCCGGGACTAGCGGGAGCGAATGAGCAGTTCTTC	CASSVPGLAGANEQFF
TRBD1	TRBV6-5	17	TRBJ1-3	-	TGTGCCAGCAGTTTTCGACAGGGTCCTTCCTCTGGAAACACCATATATTTT	CASSFRQGPSSGNTIYF
TRBD2	TRBV12-3/TRBV12-4	15	TRBJ2-2	many	TGTGCCAGCAGTGCTAGCGGGAGAACTGCCGGGGAGCTGTTTTTT	CASSASGRTAGELFF
-	TRBV28	14	TRBJ1-3	many	TGTGCCAGCAGTTGGGGGATTTCTGGAAACACCATATATTTT	CASSWGISGNTIYF
-	TRBV18	15	TRBJ1-6	many	TGTGCCAGCTCACCAAAGACAGGCAGCGATTCACCCCTCCACTTT	CASSPKTGSDSPLHF
-	TRBV27	16	TRBJ2-1	many	TGTGCCAGCAGTTATCAGACCCGGGACATATACAATGAGCAGTTCTTC	CASSYQTRDIYNEQFF
-	TRBV5-5	15	TRBJ1-1	few	TGTGCCAGCAGCTTCTGGGGAGGGGAGAACACTGAAGCTTTCTTT	CASSFWGGENTEAFF
-	TRBV3-1	15	TRBJ2-7	many	TGTGCCAGCAGCCAGCAGCCCCTACTGTCCTACGAGCAGTACTTC	CASSQQPLLSYEQYF
TRBD2	TRBV28	14	TRBJ2-7	many	TGTGCCAGCAGTTTTGGGGGGGAACGATACGAGCAGTACTTC	CASSFGGERYEQYF
-	TRBV20-1	16	TRBJ2-7	few	TGCAGTGCTAGTTTGACATCCCCCGGTCTCTCCTACGAGCAGTACTTC	CSASLTSPGLSYEQYF
TRBD2	TRBV6-1	17	TRBJ2-1	-	TGTGCCAGCAGCTATAGACGGGGACTAGCGATCTACAATGAGCAGTTCTTC	CASSYRRGLAIYNEQFF
-	TRBV5-5	14	TRBJ1-2	few	TGTGCCAGCAGCTTGGGTCCCACAGGCTATGGCTACACCTTC	CASSLGPTGYGYTF
TRBD2	TRBV19	17	TRBJ2-7	many	TGTGCCAGTAGCACCAACAGGGGACTAGCGCAATCCTACGAGCAGTACTTC	CASSTNRGLAQSYEQYF
-	TRBV28	13	TRBJ2-4	many	TGTGCCGGCGCCGATGGAGCCGAAAACATTCAGTACTTC	CAGADGAENIQYF
-	TRBV5-1	18	TRBJ2-3	-	TGCGCCAGCAGCTTGTCCGTTCTGGGTACCGCTAGCACAGATACGCAGTATTTT	CASSLSVLGTASTDTQYF
-	TRBV10-1	15	TRBJ2-5	many	TGCGCCACTTTCCCCGGACCCTTTTCCCAAGAGACCCAGTACTTC	CATFPGPFSQETQYF
-	TRBV7-9	14	TRBJ2-2	many	TGTGCCAGCAGCTATACAGATAACACCGGGGAGCTGTTTTTT	CASSYTDNTGELFF
-	TRBV30	11	TRBJ2-5	-	TGTGCCTGGAGCGGGAGTTTGACCCAGTACTTC	CAWSGSLTQYF
TRBD2	TRBV12-3/TRBV12-4	15	TRBJ2-5	many	TGTGCCAGCAGTGCCTCGCTAGCGGGAGGAGAGACCCAGTACTTC	CASSASLAGGETQYF
-	TRBV7-9	12	TRBJ2-7	-	TGTGCCAGCAGCTACCCGGCGAATGAGCTGTACTTC	CASSYPANELYF
-	TRBV10-1	12	TRBJ2-3	many	TGCGCCAGCAAAGACGCGTGGGATACGCAGTATTTT	CASKDAWDTQYF
-	TRBV20-1	18	TRBJ2-2	many	TGCAGTGCTAGAGAAGTGGTCCACCTGCCTTCGAACACCGGGGAGCTGTTTTTT	CSAREVVHLPSNTGELFF
-	TRBV18	15	TRBJ1-5	many	TGTGCCAGCTCACACTCCCGGGACAGCAATCAGCCCCAGCATTTT	CASSHSRDSNQPQHF
-	TRBV20-1	12	TRBJ1-1	many	TGCCTCGGGGGGGGCCCGAACACTGAAGCTTTCTTT	CLGGGPNTEAFF
-	TRBV2	15	TRBJ2-5	many	TGTGCCAGCACCCCTCAGCAGGGGTCGTCGGAGACCCAGTACTTC	CASTPQQGSSETQYF
-	TRBV11-2	14	TRBJ1-5	many	TGTGCCAGCAGCTTAAGGGCACCAGGAGAGCCCCAGCATTTT	CASSLRAPGEPQHF
-	TRBV7-8	17	TRBJ2-1	many	TGTGCCAGCAGCCCAGGGGTAGCGGATGTCTCCTACAATGAGCAGTTCTTC	CASSPGVADVSYNEQFF
-	TRBV12-3/TRBV12-4	12	TRBJ2-5	many	TGTGCCAGCAGCCCAGGGGAAGAGACCCAGTACTTC	CASSPGEETQYF
-	TRBV30	20	TRBJ2-6	few	TGTGCCTGGAGTGTCAGGTTTTCCAGCTCAGGAGCGGCTGGGGCCAACGTCCTGACTTTC	CAWSVRFSSSGAAGANVLTF
-	TRBV20-1	11	TRBJ2-7	many	TGCAGTGCTTTTCAGGGTTACGAGCAGTACTTC	CSAFQGYEQYF
-	TRBV7-9	12	TRBJ2-1	many	TGTGCCAGCAGCTTAGAGCGCGATGAGCAGTTCTTC	CASSLERDEQFF
-	TRBV29-1	13	TRBJ1-2	-	TGCAGCGTTGTCCGGGGGACCGCCTATGGCTACACCTTC	CSVVRGTAYGYTF
-	TRBV28	13	TRBJ2-3	many	TGTGCCAGCAGTCCCTCACTGGAAGATACGCAGTATTTT	CASSPSLEDTQYF
-	TRBV11-1	16	TRBJ2-1	many	TGTGCCAGCAGCTTCCCTCCGGGACACATCTACAATGAGCAGTTCTTC	CASSFPPGHIYNEQFF